A selection of T cell receptor beta chains follows, all from one sample in a study of blood T cell repertoires in COVID-19. The repertoire was sequenced with immunoSEQ multiplex PCR; TCRdb's copy has only in-frame clones and lacks some. The profile covers about 170,000 clones, with approximately 81% appearing a single time and around 13% taken by the ten largest. The material sequenced was peripheral blood. The receptors were gathered from a woman between 65 and 79 years old with COVID-19, enrolled during active disease. CDR3s include the opening cysteine and the closing phenylalanine or tryptophan. A D gene is named only where the DNA matches it firmly. The listing skips clone size in some rows; elsewhere it reads once, few, many or a size class.

d_call	clone_size	j_call	v_call	cdr3_aa	cdr3_nt
-	-	TRBJ1-5	TRBV28	CASRVGGDSNQPQHF	TGTGCCAGCAGAGTAGGGGGGGATAGCAATCAGCCCCAGCATTTT
TRBD1	-	TRBJ2-1	TRBV14	CASSRWTGITYNEQFF	TGTGCCAGCAGCCGTTGGACAGGGATTACCTACAATGAGCAGTTCTTC
-	-	TRBJ1-1	TRBV7-2	CASSRQENTEAFF	TGTGCCAGCAGTCGACAGGAGAACACTGAAGCTTTCTTT
TRBD1	once	TRBJ2-1	TRBV9	CASSVGQGYNEQFF	TGTGCCAGCAGCGTAGGACAGGGGTACAATGAGCAGTTCTTC
TRBD2	-	TRBJ2-2	TRBV4-2	CASSHRTSGEPANTGELFF	TGTGCCAGCAGCCACCGGACTAGCGGGGAGCCCGCGAACACCGGGGAGCTGTTTTTT
TRBD2	few	TRBJ2-2	TRBV10-3	CAISPAGGSGELFF	TGTGCCATCAGCCCAGCGGGGGGTTCCGGGGAGCTGTTTTTT
-	-	TRBJ2-3	TRBV5-4	CASSSASEDTQYF	TGTGCCAGCAGCTCCGCCTCTGAGGATACGCAGTATTTT
TRBD1	-	TRBJ1-4	TRBV29-1	CSVQDRVATNEKLFF	TGCAGCGTCCAGGACAGGGTGGCAACTAATGAAAAACTGTTTTTT
-	few	TRBJ2-1	TRBV7-2	CASSLERGSSYNEQFF	TGTGCCAGCAGCTTAGAACGGGGGAGCTCCTACAATGAGCAGTTCTTC
-	-	TRBJ2-7	TRBV28	CASSLWSGPAYEQYF	TGTGCCAGCAGTTTATGGTCAGGGCCCGCCTACGAGCAGTACTTC
-	-	TRBJ1-5	TRBV5-1	CASSLDGLTLQPQHF	TGCGCCAGCAGCTTGGACGGACTTACCCTTCAGCCCCAGCATTTT
TRBD1	-	TRBJ2-2	TRBV27	CASMGTGAGELFF	TGTGCCAGCATGGGGACAGGGGCTGGGGAGCTGTTTTTT
-	-	TRBJ2-2	TRBV3-1/TRBV3-2	CASSQYRGGELFF	TGTGCCAGCAGCCAATATAGGGGCGGGGAGCTGTTTTTT
-	-	TRBJ1-2	TRBV2	CASSVEDYGYTF	TGTGCCAGCAGTGTAGAGGACTATGGCTACACCTTC
-	-	TRBJ2-1	TRBV15	CATSRDLAGSYNEQFF	TGTGCCACCAGCAGAGATTTGGCGGGTTCCTACAATGAGCAGTTCTTC
TRBD1	-	TRBJ2-7	TRBV28	CASSLRGTGLYEQYF	TGTGCCAGCAGTTTAAGGGGGACAGGTCTATACGAGCAGTACTTC
-	-	TRBJ2-3	TRBV1	CTSSQERTGTSGGLGTDTQYF	TGCACCAGCAGCCAAGAAAGGACCGGGACTAGCGGGGGGCTTGGCACAGATACGCAGTATTTT
-	-	TRBJ2-2	TRBV29-1	CSVDNTPANTGELFF	TGCAGCGTTGATAATACTCCCGCGAACACCGGGGAGCTGTTTTTT
TRBD2	-	TRBJ2-7	TRBV27	CASSRGLAGGSSYEQYF	TGTGCCAGCAGCCGGGGACTAGCGGGGGGAAGCTCCTACGAGCAGTACTTC
TRBD1	-	TRBJ1-2	TRBV27	CASSLSGQGAANYGYTF	TGTGCCAGCAGTTTATCGGGACAGGGGGCTGCTAACTATGGCTACACCTTC
-	-	TRBJ2-2	TRBV5-1	CASSLGRSSSQVGELFF	TGCGCCAGCAGCTTGGGCAGGTCCTCCTCCCAGGTCGGGGAGCTGTTTTTT
TRBD2	-	TRBJ2-1	TRBV9	CASSAPASGYNEQFF	TGTGCCAGCAGCGCGCCGGCTAGCGGCTACAATGAGCAGTTCTTC
TRBD1	-	TRBJ1-2	TRBV19	CASSTDRGHGYTF	TGTGCCAGTAGTACTGACAGGGGGCATGGCTACACCTTC
TRBD1	-	TRBJ2-7	TRBV6-1	CASSLQGIDEQYF	TGTGCCAGCAGTTTACAGGGGATCGACGAGCAGTACTTC
-	-	TRBJ1-1	TRBV5-1	CASSLQGNTEAFF	TGCGCCAGCAGCTTACAGGGGAACACTGAAGCTTTCTTT
-	-	TRBJ2-5	TRBV18	CASSPLAAQETQYF	TGTGCCAGCTCACCACTAGCAGCCCAAGAGACCCAGTACTTC
-	-	TRBJ2-5	TRBV4-2	CASSQDLGEREETQYF	TGTGCCAGCAGCCAAGATCTCGGGGAGAGGGAAGAGACCCAGTACTTC
-	-	TRBJ1-5	TRBV6-2/TRBV6-3	CASSYSRVAQPQHF	TGTGCCAGCAGTTACTCCAGGGTGGCTCAGCCCCAGCATTTT
-	-	TRBJ1-1	TRBV28	CASSFVDRNTEAFF	TGTGCCAGCAGTTTTGTGGACAGGAACACTGAAGCTTTCTTT
-	-	TRBJ2-1	TRBV18	CASSPGGNEQFF	TGTGCCAGCTCACCCGGTGGCAATGAGCAGTTCTTC
TRBD1	-	TRBJ1-2	TRBV7-7	CASNQMSGTGVGYTF	TGTGCCAGCAACCAAATGTCCGGGACAGGGGTCGGCTACACCTTC
-	few	TRBJ2-5	TRBV19	CASSPDRQETQYF	TGTGCCAGTAGCCCTGACAGACAAGAGACCCAGTACTTC
-	-	TRBJ2-1	TRBV27	CASSSREDNEQFF	TGTGCCAGCAGTTCCCGAGAGGACAATGAGCAGTTCTTC